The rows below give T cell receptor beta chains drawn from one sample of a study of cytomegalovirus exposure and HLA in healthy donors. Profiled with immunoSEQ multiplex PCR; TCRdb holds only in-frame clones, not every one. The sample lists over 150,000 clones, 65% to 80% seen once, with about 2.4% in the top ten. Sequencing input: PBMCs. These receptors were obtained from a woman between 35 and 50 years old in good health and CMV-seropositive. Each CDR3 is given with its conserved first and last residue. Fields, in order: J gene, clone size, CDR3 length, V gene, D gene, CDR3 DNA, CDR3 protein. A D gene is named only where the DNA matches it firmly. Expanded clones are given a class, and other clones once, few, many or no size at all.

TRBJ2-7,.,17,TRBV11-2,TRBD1,TGTGCCAGCAGCTTATCGCCAGGGGGCTCTTCCCCCTACGAGCAGTACTTC,CASSLSPGGSSPYEQYF
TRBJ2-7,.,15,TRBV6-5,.,TGTGCCAGCAGTTGGCTCGGGCGGGGATCCTACGAGCAGTACTTC,CASSWLGRGSYEQYF
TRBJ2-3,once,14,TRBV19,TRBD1,TGTGCCAGTAGTATGGACAGGGGAACAGATACGCAGTATTTT,CASSMDRGTDTQYF
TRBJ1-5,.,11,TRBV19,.,TGTGCCGTCGGGGGGATTCAGCCCCAGCATTTT,CAVGGIQPQHF
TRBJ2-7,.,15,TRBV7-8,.,TGTGCCAGCAGCCTAGCAGCGGGTCCTTCCTACGAGCAGTACTTC,CASSLAAGPSYEQYF
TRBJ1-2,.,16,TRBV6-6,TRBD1,TGTGCCAGCAGTTACTCAACAGGGGGCGAAGGATATGGCTACACCTTC,CASSYSTGGEGYGYTF
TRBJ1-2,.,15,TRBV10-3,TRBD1,TGTGCCATCAGTGAAGGGGACAGTTCAAACTATGGCTACACCTTC,CAISEGDSSNYGYTF
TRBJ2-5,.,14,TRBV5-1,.,TGCGCCAGCAGCTTGACAGGGACCCGAGAGACCCAGTACTTC,CASSLTGTRETQYF
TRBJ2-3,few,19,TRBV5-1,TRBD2,TGCGCCAGCAGCTTGACTAGCGGGACCCGGAAGCGAGGCACAGATACGCAGTATTTT,CASSLTSGTRKRGTDTQYF
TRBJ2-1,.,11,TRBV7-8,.,TGTGCCAGCAGCCCAGAGGGTGAGCAGTTCTTC,CASSPEGEQFF
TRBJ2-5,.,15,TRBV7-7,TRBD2,TGTGCCAGCAGCTCTGGACTAGCGGGCCAAGAGACCCAGTACTTC,CASSSGLAGQETQYF
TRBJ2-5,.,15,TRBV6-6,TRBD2,TGTGCCAGCAGTTACCCACGGGGGGGGGAAGAGACCCAGTACTTC,CASSYPRGGEETQYF
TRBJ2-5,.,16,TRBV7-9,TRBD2,TGTGCCAGCAGCTCAATACTAGCGGGGGGGACCGAGACCCAGTACTTC,CASSSILAGGTETQYF
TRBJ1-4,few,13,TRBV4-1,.,TGCGCCAGCAGCCTTATCGCGGGTGAAAAACTGTTTTTT,CASSLIAGEKLFF
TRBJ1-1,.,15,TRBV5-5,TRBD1,TGTGCCAGCAACACCGGGACAGGGGGAGGAACTGAAGCTTTCTTT,CASNTGTGGGTEAFF
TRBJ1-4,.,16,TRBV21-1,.,TGTGCCAGCAGCAAAGACCGACAGGCAACTAATGAAAAACTGTTTTTT,CASSKDRQATNEKLFF
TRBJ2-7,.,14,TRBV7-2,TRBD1,TGTGCCAGCAGGACTACCGGGACAGGGGTCGAGCAGTACTTC,CASRTTGTGVEQYF
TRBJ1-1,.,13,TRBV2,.,TGTGCCAGCAGACGGGGTCAAGGTACTGAAGCTTTCTTT,CASRRGQGTEAFF
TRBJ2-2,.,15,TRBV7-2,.,TGTGCCAGCGCTCGGGATACAGGGCTCACCGGGGAGCTGTTTTTT,CASARDTGLTGELFF
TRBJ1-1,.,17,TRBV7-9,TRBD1,TGTGCCAGCAGCCCGGGAGGGACAGGGGGCAAAAGTACTGAAGCTTTCTTT,CASSPGGTGGKSTEAFF
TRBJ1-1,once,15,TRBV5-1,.,TGCGCCAGCAGCTTAACAGGGTTTGGGGACACTGAAGCTTTCTTT,CASSLTGFGDTEAFF
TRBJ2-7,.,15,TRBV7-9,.,TGTGCCAGCAGCCTACAAAGGACAGAGCGAGGCGAGCAGTACTTC,CASSLQRTERGEQYF
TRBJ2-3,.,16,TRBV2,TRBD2,TGTGCCAGCAGTAAACTAGCGGGAGGGATAACAGATACGCAGTATTTT,CASSKLAGGITDTQYF
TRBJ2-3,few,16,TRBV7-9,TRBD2,TGTGCCAGCAGCCTCTTAGCGGGAGGGTCCACAGATACGCAGTATTTT,CASSLLAGGSTDTQYF
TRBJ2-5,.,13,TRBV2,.,TGTGCCAGCAAGCGTCTGGGAACGGGAGAGCAGTACTTC,CASKRLGTGEQYF
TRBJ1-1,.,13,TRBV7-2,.,TGTGCCAGCAGCTTACAACAAGGAGGTGGAACTTTCTTT,CASSLQQGGGTFF
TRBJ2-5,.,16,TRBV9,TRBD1,TGTGCCAGCAGCGTAGCGGTACAGGGGGCTTCCGAGACCCAGTACTTC,CASSVAVQGASETQYF
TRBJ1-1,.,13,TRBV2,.,TGTGCCAGCAAGGGGGAGGGACGGCTTGAAGCTTTCTTT,CASKGEGRLEAFF
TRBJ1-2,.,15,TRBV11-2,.,TGTGCCAGCAGCTTTGGGGGCGTGACGGGATATGGCTACACCTTC,CASSFGGVTGYGYTF
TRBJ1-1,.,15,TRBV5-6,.,TGTGCCAGCAGCCCCTGGACAGTCTCGAACACTGAAGCTTTCTTT,CASSPWTVSNTEAFF
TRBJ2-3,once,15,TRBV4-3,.,TGCGCCAGCAGCCAATTGCGGGGCGCAGCGGATACGCAGTATTTT,CASSQLRGAADTQYF
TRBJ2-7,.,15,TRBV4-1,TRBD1,TGCGCCAGCAGCCACGAACCGACAGGGTCCTACGAGCAGTACTTC,CASSHEPTGSYEQYF
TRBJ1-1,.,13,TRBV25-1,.,TGTGCCAGCACCGTGACAGAACACACTGAAGCTTTCTTT,CASTVTEHTEAFF
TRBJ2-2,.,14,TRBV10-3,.,TGTGCCGCCGGAGGGCAGGGCGAGACCGGGGAGCTGTTTTTT,CAAGGQGETGELFF
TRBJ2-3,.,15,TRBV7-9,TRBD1,TGTGCCAGCAGCGCGCCGGGACAGGGGGCAGATACGCAGTATTTT,CASSAPGQGADTQYF
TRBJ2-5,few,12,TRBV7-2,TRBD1,TGTGCCAGCAGCCCGACAGGGGAGACCCAGTACTTC,CASSPTGETQYF
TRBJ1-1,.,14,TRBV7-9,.,TGTGCCAGCAGCTTATGGACATTGACAACTGAAGCTTTCTTT,CASSLWTLTTEAFF
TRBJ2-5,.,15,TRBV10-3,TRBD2,TGTGCCATCAGTTCAGGGACTAGCGGGAAGGAGACCCAGTACTTC,CAISSGTSGKETQYF
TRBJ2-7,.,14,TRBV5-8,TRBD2,TGTGCCAGCAGGTCAAGCGGGGGGTCCTACGAGCAGTACTTC,CASRSSGGSYEQYF